Detailed here is one T cell receptor beta chain. These data are taken from a study of blood T cells in healthy people across ages. The CDR3 length is 13 residues. V was shortened by 6 bases and J by 13 bases, with 19 bases between the two germline ends. PCR was performed a second time for about 7 to 12 cycles using a sample-barcoded 5' primer and a J-beta primer mix. TCRdb recomputed calls from the 5' RACE reads with MiXCR, one row per CDR3 protein. The sample lists around 1,700,000 distinct CDR3 sequences; under 30% were seen once. V gene TRBV12-3 or TRBV12-4 combines with J gene TRBJ2-1; a weak D match, TRBD1 (5 bases). The clonotype originates from a woman in her 30s in good health. The specimen was blood. DNA for the CDR3: TGTGCCAGCAGCACGACAGCTTCGAACTTCCAGTTCTTC. It encodes CASSTTASNFQFF.